Below, 15 T cell receptor beta chains from the same sample are listed, as sequenced in a study of blood T cell repertoires in COVID-19. The method was immunoSEQ multiplex PCR; TCRdb's version includes in-frame clones alone and lacks a portion of them. Among approximately 110,000 clones, about 82% were seen once, and the ten largest hold about 5.7%. What was sequenced was peripheral blood. These receptors came from a human donor in a cohort sampled during active COVID-19.

The CDR3 protein is CASSLSGTGAYETQYF. In nucleotides, the CDR3 is TGTGCCAGCAGTTTATCGGGGACAGGGGCTTACGAGACCCAGTACTTC. The chain links TRBV27 to TRBJ2-5, with 10 nucleotides matching TRBD1. In germline, CDR1 is MNHEY, CDR2 SMNVEV (reference sequence). V was clipped by 0 bases and J by 5 bases; unmatched bases: 6. The CDR3 is 16 residues long.

The chain joins TRBV3-1 (or the pseudogene TRBV3-2) to TRBJ2-7, with 8 nucleotides matching TRBD2. The CDR3 consists of 15 residues. V lost 4 bases to trimming and J lost 3 bases; unmatched junction nucleotides: 8. The germline V gene encodes CDR1 LGHDT and CDR2 YNNKEL (reference sequence). The CDR3, as DNA: TGTGCCAGCAGCCCGACCGGGACTAGAGTCTACGAGCAGTACTTC. This encodes CASSPTGTRVYEQYF.

The chain uses TRBV3-1 (or the pseudogene TRBV3-2) and TRBJ2-1, with 13 bases lining up with TRBD2. Per germline, CDR1 LGHDT and CDR2 YNNKEL (reference sequence). V gave up 0 bases and J gave up 5 bases; unmatched junction bases: 10. The length of the CDR3 is 19 residues. The CDR3, as DNA: TGTGCCAGCAGCCAAGATATACTAGCGGGAGGGCCCCTCAACAATGAGCAGTTCTTC. Amino acid sequence: CASSQDILAGGPLNNEQFF.

This clone was counted a single time. This chain uses TRBV4-1 with TRBJ1-2, with unresolved D. Germline CDR1 reads MGHRA; CDR2 reads YSYEKL. Trimming shortened V by 0 bases and J by 4 bases, and 9 bases separated the two germline ends. This CDR3 comprises 14 residues. The chain's CDR3 is CASSQEDGGYGYTF. The CDR3 coding sequence is TGCGCCAGCAGCCAAGAGGACGGAGGCTATGGCTACACCTTC.

The V gene is TRBV30, the J gene TRBJ2-7; 7 bases line up with TRBD1. V lost 4 bases to trimming and J lost 3 bases; unmatched junction nucleotides: 6. Germline CDR1 reads GTSNPN; CDR2 reads SVGIG (reference sequence). This CDR3 contains 13 residues. The CDR3 region is CAWTPGQNYEQYF. In DNA, the CDR3 is TGTGCCTGGACCCCGGGACAGAACTACGAGCAGTACTTC.

J is TRBJ1-6 and V is TRBV28; D gene uncertain. Germline loops: CDR1 MDHEN, CDR2 SYDVKM. Trimming shortened V by 5 bases and J by 10 bases, and 6 bases separated the two germline ends. CDR3 length equals 11 residues. The CDR3 DNA reads TGTGCCAGCAGTAACATCTCACCCCTCCACTTT. Translating it yields CASSNISPLHF. Variable domain in full (rest from reference TRBV28 and TRBJ1-6): DVKVTQSSRYLVKRTGEKVFLECVQDMDHENMFWYRQDPGLGLRLIYFSYDVKMKEKGDIPEGYSVSREKKERFSLILESASTNQTSMYLCASSNISPLHFGNGTRLTVT.

The gene calls are TRBV7-9 and TRBJ2-2; 11 nucleotides align to TRBD2. Germline CDR1 is SEHNR and CDR2 is FQNEAQ (reference sequence). CDR3 length: 18 amino acids. Trimming removed 4 bases from V and 7 bases from J; junction bases left unmatched: 14. DNA for the CDR3: TGTGCCAGCAGCTCCAGGACTAGCGGGCATACCGGGGGCGGGGAGCTGTTTTTT. Translation: CASSSRTSGHTGGGELFF. The variable domain in full, with the rest retrieved from reference TRBV7-9 and TRBJ2-2, is DTGVSQNPRHKITKRGQNVTFRCDPISEHNRLYWYRQTLGQGPEFLTYFQNEAQLEKSRLLSDRFSAERPKGSFSTLEIQRTEQGDSAMYLCASSSRTSGHTGGGELFFGEGSRLTVL.

This sequence joins TRBV4-3 and TRBJ2-3; TRBD2 matches at 14 bases. J gave up 4 bases and V 3 bases, and 9 bases lay outside the gene matches. Per the germline V gene, CDR1 is LGHNA and CDR2 is YSLEER. The CDR3 loop spans 18 amino acids. CDR3 in DNA: TGCGCCAGCAGCCAGCCCGGGACTAGCGGGAGCAGGGCAGATACGCAGTATTTT. Protein sequence: CASSQPGTSGSRADTQYF.

CDR3 sequence reads: CASSSRTYSNQPQHF. CDR3 DNA: TGCGCCAGCAGCTCCCGGACTTATAGCAATCAGCCCCAGCATTTT. This chain links TRBV4-1 with TRBJ1-5; D is uncertain. The V and J ends lost 5 bases and 0 bases respectively, with 11 bases between them. CDR1 and CDR2 (germline): MGHRA, YSYEKL. This CDR3 has 15 amino acids.

The chain links TRBV5-1 to TRBJ2-7; D is unclear. CDR1 is SGHRS and CDR2 is YFSETQ in the germline V gene. The V gene lost 0 bases and the J gene lost 1 base, with 11 bases spanning the gap. This CDR3 region has 15 residues. The CDR3 coding sequence is TGCGCCAGCAGCTTGGCCGCCGGGTCTTCCTACGAGCAGTACTTC. This sequence encodes CASSLAAGSSYEQYF. Together with reference TRBV5-1 and TRBJ2-7, the CDR3 gives the full variable domain: KAGVTQTPRYLIKTRGQQVTLSCSPISGHRSVSWYQQTPGQGLQFLFEYFSETQRNKGNFPGRFSGRQFSNSRSEMNVSTLELGDSALYLCASSLAAGSSYEQYFGPGTRLTVT.

This chain links TRBV5-1 with TRBJ2-3; weak D call: TRBD1 (6 bases). The CDR3 spans 13 residues. Between the trimmed V and J ends, which lost 7 bases and 3 bases, there was a span of 12 bases. The germline V gene has CDR1 SGHRS and CDR2 YFSETQ. For the CDR3, the DNA is TGCGCCAGCGGGCAGAGGGGGACAGATACGCAGTATTTT. This gives the protein CASGQRGTDTQYF.

This clone showed up just a few times. V is TRBV5-1 and J is TRBJ1-3; 7 bases are a match to TRBD1. Germline assignment: CDR1 SGHRS and CDR2 YFSETQ. After removal of 0 bases from V and 1 base from J, the junction contained 4 bases not matched to a gene. CDR3 size: 16 residues. CDR3: CASSLAEQGSGNTIYF. CDR3 in DNA: TGCGCCAGCAGCTTGGCCGAACAGGGGTCTGGAAACACCATATATTTT.

The chain has TRBV19 and TRBJ2-7, with D perhaps matching TRBD2 (6 bases). Germline-derived CDR1 and CDR2 are LNHDA and SQIVND (reference sequence). The ends were cut back, 7 bases at V and 3 bases at J, with 19 bases in the middle. The CDR3 covers 15 residues. CDR3: CASKGLGGDHYEQYF. CDR3 DNA: TGTGCCAGTAAGGGGTTGGGGGGAGACCACTACGAGCAGTACTTC.

V gene TRBV7-2 combines with J gene TRBJ2-1; 11 bases match TRBD2. Germline V gene lookup returns CDR1 SGHTA and CDR2 FQGNSA. CDR3 length: 15 amino acids. The ends lost 8 bases at V and 3 bases at J; junction bases unmatched: 6. The CDR3 is CASVSGLAGYNEQFF. Here the CDR3 DNA reads TGTGCCAGCGTGTCCGGACTAGCGGGCTACAATGAGCAGTTCTTC.

This clone was detected once. V gene TRBV6-5 combines with J gene TRBJ2-3; D is possibly TRBD1 (5 bases). CDR3 size: 14 residues. From germline, CDR1 is MNHEY and CDR2 SVGAGI. Between the trimmed V and J ends, which lost 2 bases and 4 bases, there was a span of 10 bases. This CDR3 reads CASSYGARSDTQYF. CDR3 DNA sequence: TGTGCCAGCAGTTACGGGGCAAGGTCAGATACGCAGTATTTT.